This T cell receptor (beta chain) comes out of a study of human T cells and chemical hapten exposure. Points from the study as a whole: Following DPC sensitization, TCRs present above 1 in 1000 frequency showed no change. Every donor had alopecia, and their immune response may therefore differ from healthy people's.

The CDR3 covers 14 residues. Trimming pared 10 bases from V and 5 bases from J, leaving 18 bases between. Germline V lookup: CDR1 MNHEY, CDR2 SVGEGT. There are a few counts of this clonotype. What it recognizes is unknown. TCRdb re-called the RACE reads with MiXCR, one entry per CDR3 protein. The profile covers approximately 38,000 distinct CDR3 sequences, with roughly a tenth appearing a single time and about 6.5% taken by the ten largest. The sample's time point: pre-sensitization, week 0. Regarding treatment: therapeutic diphenylcyclopropenone sensitization with weekly scalp DPC. Sample donors consisted of patients with alopecia, aged 18 to 70 years, who were suitable for DPC.

This clonotype was obtained from a man aged 25-45 years with alopecia areata. Some clones in this sample may be carry-over from other donors' samples. The specimen was whole blood, collected in connection with sensitization to the hapten diphenylcyclopropenone (DPC). This chain uses TRBV6-2 or TRBV6-3 with TRBJ1-5; D perhaps matches TRBD1 (5 bases). The CDR3 bases are TGTGCCACTAGACGGGACGACCGGCATCAGCCCCAGCATTTT. Protein: CATRRDDRHQPQHF.